This T cell receptor (beta chain) was identified during a study of PD-L1 blockade in urothelial cancer. The germline V gene encodes CDR1 GTSNPN and CDR2 SVGIG (reference sequence). CDR3 length equals 12 residues. The V end was cut by 4 bases, the J end by 6 bases, with 10 bases between. Using immunoSEQ multiplex PCR, the repertoire was profiled, and TCRdb retains in-frame clones only, with some absent. The sample contains 72,000 or so clones, roughly 90% of which appear only once. Time point reported: peripheral blood 6 weeks after treatment start. The starting material was PBMCs, obtained around atezolizumab (anti-PD-L1) treatment. The origin of this receptor is a man aged 55 to 70 with urothelial cancer. The chain uses TRBV30 and TRBJ1-5; possibly TRBD1 for D (6 bases). The CDR3 DNA reads as TGTGCCTGGAACCAGGGGCTTCAGCCCCAGCATTTT. Amino acid sequence: CAWNQGLQPQHF.